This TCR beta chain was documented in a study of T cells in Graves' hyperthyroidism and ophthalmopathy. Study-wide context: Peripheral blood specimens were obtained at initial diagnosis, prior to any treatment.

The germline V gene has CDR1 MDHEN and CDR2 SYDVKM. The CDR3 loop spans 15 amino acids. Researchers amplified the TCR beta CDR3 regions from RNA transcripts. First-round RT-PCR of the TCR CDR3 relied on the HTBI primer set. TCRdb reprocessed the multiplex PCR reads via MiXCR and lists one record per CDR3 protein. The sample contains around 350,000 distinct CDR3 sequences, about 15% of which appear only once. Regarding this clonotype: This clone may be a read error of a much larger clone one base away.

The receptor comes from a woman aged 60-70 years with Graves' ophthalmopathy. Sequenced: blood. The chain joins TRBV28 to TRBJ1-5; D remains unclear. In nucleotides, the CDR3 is TGTACCAGCAGTTCCCCGGTTACGGGCAATCAGCCCCAGCATTTT. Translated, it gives CTSSSPVTGNQPQHF.